Presented here are 9 T cell receptor beta chains from one specimen sequenced in a study of identical twins. MiXCR, run by TCRdb on the 5' RACE reads, gives a single entry per CDR3 protein. Of more than 400,000 distinct CDR3 sequences listed, 13% to 15% are singletons. These data were also filed under a second study, of yellow fever vaccine responses in identical twins.

Specimen: CD4+ T cells sorted from blood. These receptors all come from a woman under 30 in good health.

The V gene is TRBV3-1, the J gene TRBJ1-2; D is undetermined. The germline CDR1 and CDR2 sequences are LGHDT and YNNKEL (reference sequence). This CDR3 spans 15 amino acids. Deletions cut 0 bases from V and 4 bases from J, with 12 bases between. In nucleotides, the CDR3 is TGTGCCAGCAGCCAAGATGACCGGATTTCCTATGGCTACACCTTC. Translating it yields CASSQDDRISYGYTF.

The chain joins TRBV6-1 to TRBJ2-3, with D uncertain. V lost 5 bases to trimming and J lost 1 base, with 10 bases between them. This CDR3 has 14 amino acids. Per the germline V gene, CDR1 is MNHNS and CDR2 is SASEGT. CDR3 coding DNA: TGTGCCAGCAGTAGAACTGTGGGCACAGATACGCAGTATTTT. Its protein product is CASSRTVGTDTQYF.

The genes are TRBV14 and TRBJ2-6, with D perhaps matching TRBD1 (5 bases). V lost 1 base to trimming and J lost 7 bases, with 14 bases between them. The CDR3 contains 16 residues. Germline CDR1 SGHDN, CDR2 FVKESK. The CDR3 sequence: CASSQGTTKRANVLTF. Here the CDR3 DNA reads TGTGCCAGCAGCCAAGGGACAACTAAGCGAGCCAACGTCCTGACTTTC.

In its sample, this clonotype was seen a few times. The chain carries TRBV6-1 and TRBJ2-3; 7 positions match TRBD1. The J segment lost 3 bases and the V segment lost 6 bases, leaving 6 bases of the junction unmatched. The CDR3 has 14 residues. Germline loops: CDR1 MNHNS, CDR2 SASEGT. CDR3 sequence reads: CASSLSDRTDTQYF. The CDR3 nucleotides are TGTGCCAGCAGCCTCTCGGACAGGACAGATACGCAGTATTTT.

This clonotype was recorded a few times. The chain is built from TRBV5-5 and TRBJ2-3; D remains unclear. Germline V gene lookup returns CDR1 SGHKS and CDR2 YYEKEE (reference sequence). The CDR3 is made up of 15 amino acids. The V and J ends lost 0 bases and 7 bases respectively, with 15 bases between them. The CDR3 DNA sequence: TGTGCCAGCAGCTTGGCTGCCCAGCCACCCTATACGCAGTATTTT. Protein sequence: CASSLAAQPPYTQYF. Looking up the rest from reference TRBV5-5 and TRBJ2-3 gives the full variable domain: DAGVTQSPTHLIKTRGQQVTLRCSPISGHKSVSWYQQVLGQGPQFIFQYYEKEERGRGNFPDRFSARQFPNYSSELNVNALLLGDSALYLCASSLAAQPPYTQYFGPGTRLTVL.

The V gene is TRBV2, the J gene TRBJ2-5; the match to TRBD2 covers 10 bases. The CDR3 covers 13 residues. V was clipped by 8 bases and J by 6 bases; unmatched bases: 6. Germline CDR1 and CDR2: SNHLY and FYNNEI. CDR3 protein: CASFVAGGKTQYF. The DNA of the CDR3 is TGTGCCAGCTTCGTAGCGGGAGGAAAGACCCAGTACTTC.

The gene calls are TRBV12-3 or TRBV12-4 and TRBJ1-3; D perhaps matches TRBD1 (6 bases). Trimming left V 6 bases short and J 0 bases short, with 12 bases between. The CDR3 contains 15 residues. In DNA form, the CDR3 reads TGTGCCAGCAGCCCGGGACAAGTCTCTGGAAACACCATATATTTT. Encoded protein: CASSPGQVSGNTIYF.

Only a few counts were recorded for this clonotype. The V and J genes are TRBV28 and TRBJ2-2; D is possibly TRBD2 (6 bases). Germline V gene data show CDR1 as MDHEN and CDR2 as SYDVKM. The CDR3 length is 19 residues. The V end lost 6 bases, the J end lost 0 bases, and 23 bases lay between the germline ends. The CDR3 DNA follows: TGTGCCAGCAGCCCTGGGGGGTACTTAGCGGTCCCGAACACCGGGGAGCTGTTTTTT. Its translation: CASSPGGYLAVPNTGELFF. Full variable domain (outside the CDR3, taken from reference TRBV28 and TRBJ2-2): DVKVTQSSRYLVKRTGEKVFLECVQDMDHENMFWYRQDPGLGLRLIYFSYDVKMKEKGDIPEGYSVSREKKERFSLILESASTNQTSMYLCASSPGGYLAVPNTGELFFGEGSRLTVL.

This chain joins TRBV4-2 and TRBJ2-1; a possible D gene is TRBD1 (5 bases). This CDR3 has 17 amino acids. Trimming left V 4 bases short and J 0 bases short, with 16 bases between. Germline CDR1 is LGHNA and CDR2 is YNFKEQ. This chain's CDR3 is CASSPVLGVGSYNEQFF. The CDR3 region has the DNA TGTGCCAGCAGCCCAGTTCTAGGGGTTGGCTCCTACAATGAGCAGTTCTTC.